Following are 20 T cell receptor beta chains from one sample sequenced in a study of cytomegalovirus exposure and HLA in healthy donors. TCRdb keeps only in-frame clones here, not all; method: immunoSEQ multiplex PCR. The sample shows around 190,000 clones, about 85% of them seen only once. The sample consisted of PBMCs. Receptor source: a man between 18 and 29 years old in good health and CMV-seropositive.

The CDR3 loop is CASSLVGGRVDTQYF. DNA of the CDR3: TGTGCCAGCAGCTTAGTAGGTGGGCGGGTAGATACGCAGTATTTT. The J gene is TRBJ2-3, the V gene TRBV7-9; tentatively, D is TRBD2 (5 bases). The CDR3 extends over 15 amino acids. The V gene lost 1 base and the J gene lost 5 bases, with 13 bases spanning the gap. Germline CDR1 is SEHNR and CDR2 is FQNEAQ (reference sequence).

This clone was seen more than once but under ten times. The chain combines TRBV5-1 with TRBJ1-1; the match to TRBD1 covers 7 bases. V lost 4 bases and J lost 0; bases outside the gene matches: 9. CDR3 length equals 16 residues. CDR1 is SGHRS and CDR2 is YFSETQ in the germline V gene. The DNA for the CDR3 is TGCGCCAGCAGCCAGGACAGGCCAGAGTTGAACACTGAAGCTTTCTTT. Protein product: CASSQDRPELNTEAFF.

This chain joins TRBV14 and TRBJ1-1; D unclear. The V gene lost 1 base and the J gene lost 11 bases, with 11 bases spanning the gap. The CDR3 is 12 amino acids. Germline-derived CDR1 and CDR2 are SGHDN and FVKESK. The CDR3 here is CASSQGTVIAFF. The CDR3 DNA follows: TGTGCCAGCAGCCAAGGAACGGTGATTGCTTTCTTT.

V is TRBV19 and J is TRBJ1-2; a possible D gene is TRBD1 (6 bases). The CDR3 has 16 residues. The V gene lost 1 base and the J gene lost 4 bases, with 16 bases spanning the gap. Per the germline V gene, CDR1 is LNHDA and CDR2 is SQIVND (reference sequence). The CDR3 is CASSIGGGLSSYGYTF. The CDR3 bases are TGTGCCAGTAGTATAGGGGGGGGCCTGTCGAGCTATGGCTACACCTTC.

This chain joins TRBV18 and TRBJ1-1, with 7 nucleotides matching TRBD1. Germline assignment: CDR1 KGHSH and CDR2 LQKENI. The ends lost 2 bases at V and 2 bases at J; junction bases unmatched: 2. This CDR3 spans 14 amino acids. Written as DNA, the CDR3 is TGTGCCAGCTCACCAAACAGGGGCAACACTGAAGCTTTCTTT. This translates into CASSPNRGNTEAFF.

The chain employs TRBV2 and TRBJ1-1; 11 nucleotides agree with TRBD1. The CDR3 consists of 15 residues. V was clipped by 6 bases and J by 4 bases; unmatched bases: 7. Germline CDR1 is SNHLY and CDR2 is FYNNEI. The CDR3 DNA follows: TGTGCCAGCAGAGGAGGGACAGGGGGGGGCACTGAAGCTTTCTTT. Translating it yields CASRGGTGGGTEAFF.

This rearrangement joins TRBV5-1 to TRBJ1-2; D is unresolved. Germline V CDR1 and CDR2: SGHRS, YFSETQ. The CDR3 has 13 residues. V lost 0 bases, J lost 2 bases, and 5 bases lay in between. The DNA for the CDR3 is TGCGCCAGCAGCTTGGCTGAGAACTATGGCTACACCTTC. This codes for CASSLAENYGYTF.

The chain carries TRBV6-1 and TRBJ1-5, with D possibly matching TRBD1 (5 bases). Germline CDR1 and CDR2: MNHNS and SASEGT. The CDR3 spans 16 residues. The ends were cut back, 4 bases at V and 2 bases at J, with 15 bases in the middle. The CDR3 coding sequence is TGTGCCAGCAGTGGGGCGCATGGGGGGGGCAATCAGCCCCAGCATTTT. It is translated as CASSGAHGGGNQPQHF.

In DNA form, the CDR3 reads TGTGCCAGCAGTTACGGAGGGGGCCCCTACGAGCAGTACTTC. It yields the protein CASSYGGGPYEQYF. This sequence joins TRBV6-5 and TRBJ2-7; perhaps TRBD1 as D (7 bases). The CDR3 has 14 amino acids. The V gene lost 2 bases and the J gene lost 2 bases, with 10 bases spanning the gap. In germline, CDR1 is MNHEY, CDR2 SVGAGI.

J is TRBJ2-5 and V is TRBV28; 8 bases align to TRBD2. Germline V gene sequence: CDR1 MDHEN, CDR2 SYDVKM. CDR3 length: 13 amino acids. V lost 10 bases and J lost 4; bases outside the gene matches: 8. The CDR3 nucleotides are TGTGCCACCTACGGGGGGGTTATAGAGACCCAGTACTTC. Translation: CATYGGVIETQYF.

The chain couples TRBV29-1 to TRBJ2-7, with a possible D match to TRBD1 (6 bases). The length of the CDR3 is 13 residues. Trimming took off 5 bases at V and 5 bases at J, with 16 bases between the two ends. From germline, CDR1 is SQVTM and CDR2 ANQGSEA. CDR3 region: CSVSGLGGDEQYF. The CDR3 DNA reads TGCAGCGTTTCTGGCCTTGGGGGCGACGAGCAGTACTTC.

This chain joins TRBV28 and TRBJ2-7; possible D gene TRBD1, 6 bases. The CDR3 totals 12 residues. Trimming left V 6 bases short and J 5 bases short, with 11 bases between. Germline V gene lookup returns CDR1 MDHEN and CDR2 SYDVKM. CDR3 residues: CASSRTEDEQYF. DNA of the CDR3: TGTGCCAGCAGCCGGACAGAGGACGAGCAGTACTTC.

In this sample, this clone turned up once. The chain uses TRBV6-5 and TRBJ1-1, with a possible D match to TRBD1 (5 bases). V was clipped by 4 bases and J by 1 base, with 7 bases between them. The CDR3 extends over 13 amino acids. Germline CDR1 is MNHEY and CDR2 is SVGAGI. CDR3 protein: CASSLGGNTEAFF. DNA of the CDR3: TGTGCCAGCAGTTTGGGGGGGAACACTGAAGCTTTCTTT.

The chain employs TRBV19 and TRBJ1-2; 10 nucleotides match TRBD1. The germline CDR1 and CDR2 sequences are LNHDA and SQIVND (reference sequence). With V trimmed by 5 bases and J by 3 bases, 6 bases remained unmatched. The CDR3 sequence is 15 residues long. This CDR3 reads CASSPGTGADYGYTF. Here the CDR3 DNA reads TGTGCCAGTAGTCCGGGGACAGGGGCGGACTATGGCTACACCTTC. The full variable domain, with the rest looked up from reference TRBV19 and TRBJ1-2, is DGGITQSPKYLFRKEGQNVTLSCEQNLNHDAMYWYRQDPGQGLRLIYYSQIVNDFQKGDIAEGYSVSREKKESFPLTVTSAQKNPTAFYLCASSPGTGADYGYTFGSGTRLTVV.

This clone was picked up one time. CDR3 bases: TGTGCCAGCAGTTTGAGAGAGCAAGAGACCCAGTACTTC. This gives the protein CASSLREQETQYF. The chain links TRBV6-5 to TRBJ2-5, with unresolved D. V gave up 4 bases and J gave up 2 bases, with 8 bases separating them. Germline assignment: CDR1 MNHEY and CDR2 SVGAGI. The CDR3 runs 13 residues.

In its sample, this clone was seen a few times. The junction and the germline gene differ at one end; a read error may be behind it. V usage is TRBV28 and J usage is TRBJ2-7, with 11 bases aligning to TRBD1. Germline V gene lookup returns CDR1 MDHEN and CDR2 SYDVKM. The CDR3 is 15 amino acids. CDR3 in DNA: TGTGCCAGCAGTACCCGGACAGGGGGCTCCAACGAGCAGTACTTC. Its translation is CASSTRTGGSNEQYF.

This clone has only one observation. The V call is TRBV19, the J call TRBJ1-1; no firm D call. V lost 9 bases and J 8 bases, leaving 13 bases between the germline ends. This CDR3 is 11 amino acids long. Germline V gives CDR1 LNHDA, CDR2 SQIVND (reference sequence). DNA for the CDR3: TGTGCCAGCTCCCGCCGGTGGGAAGCTTTCTTT. This sequence encodes CASSRRWEAFF.

The chain uses TRBV6-4 and TRBJ1-2; D call uncertain. This CDR3 has 13 residues. V was clipped by 6 bases and J by 5 bases, with 13 bases between them. CDR1 is MRHNA and CDR2 is SNTAGT in the germline V gene. Here the CDR3 reads CASSPGGEYGYTF. CDR3 nucleotide sequence: TGTGCCAGCAGCCCTGGCGGGGAGTATGGCTACACCTTC.

V usage is TRBV6-6 and J usage is TRBJ1-1; TRBD1 is a possible D gene (5 bases). CDR1 is MNHNY and CDR2 is SVGAGI in the germline V gene (reference sequence). The CDR3 is 12 amino acids. Trimming pared 5 bases from V and 4 bases from J, leaving 8 bases between. For the CDR3, the DNA is TGTGCCAGCAGTAGACAGCCCACTGAAGCTTTCTTT. Translation gives CASSRQPTEAFF.

V gene TRBV28 combines with J gene TRBJ1-1; D unresolved. Deletions cut 5 bases from V and 6 bases from J, with 13 bases between. The V gene's germline CDR1 is MDHEN and CDR2 SYDVKM. This CDR3 spans 13 amino acids. CDR3 nucleotides: TGTGCCAGCAGTGAAACCGAGGGTCCTGAAGCTTTCTTT. Its translation: CASSETEGPEAFF.